These 25 T cell receptor beta chains share one sample of origin, sequenced in a study of blood T cell repertoires in COVID-19. Using immunoSEQ multiplex PCR, the repertoire was profiled, and TCRdb retains in-frame clones only, with some absent. The sample contains some 190,000 clones, over 70% of which appear only once. Sequencing input: PBMCs or T cells enriched from blood (not recorded which). The receptors come from a man in his sixties who had been exposed to COVID-19.

The V and J genes are TRBV2 and TRBJ2-1; TRBD2 matches at 8 bases. This CDR3 spans 15 amino acids. V gave up 3 bases and J gave up 4 bases; unmatched junction bases: 5. Germline CDR1 is SNHLY and CDR2 is FYNNEI. The CDR3 protein is CASSDAGGFYNEQFF. DNA of the CDR3: TGTGCCAGCAGTGACGCGGGAGGATTTTACAATGAGCAGTTCTTC. Looking up the rest from reference TRBV2 and TRBJ2-1 gives the full variable domain: EPEVTQTPSHQVTQMGQEVILRCVPISNHLYFYWYRQILGQKVEFLVSFYNNEISEKSEIFDDQFSVERPDGSNFTLKIRSTKLEDSAMYFCASSDAGGFYNEQFFGPGTRLTVL.

V gene TRBV7-8 combines with J gene TRBJ2-3, with 10 nucleotides matching TRBD2. This CDR3 contains 16 residues. Germline loops: CDR1 SGHVS, CDR2 FQNEAQ. J lost 4 bases, V lost 3 bases, and 7 bases had no gene match. The CDR3 bases are TGTGCCAGCAGCTTTTCACCTAGCGGGAGCTCAGATACGCAGTATTTT. Translated, it gives CASSFSPSGSSDTQYF.

The CDR3 nucleotides read TGTGCCAGCAGCCCTAACACCGGGGAGCTGTTTTTT. It specifies CASSPNTGELFF. The chain uses TRBV9 and TRBJ2-2; D remains unclear. Between the trimmed V and J ends, which lost 4 bases and 2 bases, there was a span of 3 bases. The germline V gene has CDR1 SGDLS and CDR2 YYNGEE. The CDR3 is made up of 12 amino acids. Supplemented by reference TRBV9 and TRBJ2-2, the full variable domain reads DSGVTQTPKHLITATGQRVTLRCSPRSGDLSVYWYQQSLDQGLQFLIQYYNGEERAKGNILERFSAQQFPDLHSELNLSSLELGDSALYFCASSPNTGELFFGEGSRLTVL.

V and J are TRBV6-1 and TRBJ2-5, with a weak D call TRBD2 (6 bases). V was shortened by 3 bases and J by 5 bases, with 16 bases between the two germline ends. Germline assignment: CDR1 MNHNS and CDR2 SASEGT. This CDR3 has 15 amino acids. The CDR3 loop is CASSETPTRLETQYF. The CDR3 DNA follows: TGTGCCAGCAGTGAGACCCCGACTAGGTTGGAGACCCAGTACTTC.

In this sample, this clone turned up many times. The chain employs TRBV7-9 and TRBJ1-2; possible D gene TRBD1, 5 bases. V was cut by 1 base and J by 7 bases, with 16 bases left in between. The CDR3 consists of 15 residues. Germline V gene lookup returns CDR1 SEHNR and CDR2 FQNEAQ (reference sequence). The CDR3 sequence is CASSLELSGFFGYTF. The CDR3 coding sequence is TGTGCCAGCAGCTTAGAACTATCAGGGTTCTTTGGCTACACCTTC.

This clone was recorded a few times. The V call is TRBV12-3 or TRBV12-4, the J call TRBJ1-3, with D unclear. The CDR3 spans 12 residues. The ends were cut back, 3 bases at V and 4 bases at J, with 4 bases in the middle. The CDR3 nucleotides read TGTGCCAGCAGTTTCAGAGGAAACACCATATATTTT. Amino acids: CASSFRGNTIYF.

The gene calls are TRBV11-3 and TRBJ2-7; 10 nucleotides agree with TRBD1. The CDR3 is 15 amino acids. J gave up 5 bases and V 2 bases, and 6 bases lay outside the gene matches. The germline V gene encodes CDR1 SGHNT and CDR2 YENEEA. CDR3 sequence (DNA): TGTGCCAGCAGCTTAATCGGGACAGGGGCTCACGAGCAGTACTTC. It encodes CASSLIGTGAHEQYF. The variable domain in full, completed from reference TRBV11-3 and TRBJ2-7, reads EAGVVQSPRYKIIEKKQPVAFWCNPISGHNTLYWYLQNLGQGPELLIRYENEEAVDDSQLPKDRFSAERLKGVDSTLKIQPAELGDSAVYLCASSLIGTGAHEQYFGPGTRLTVT.

The chain recombines TRBV11-2 with TRBJ2-7; D is unresolved. In germline, CDR1 is SGHAT, CDR2 FQNNGV. The CDR3 is 11 amino acids. The ends were cut back, 3 bases at V and 4 bases at J, with 4 bases in the middle. CDR3 bases: TGTGCCAGCAGCTTCTTATACGAGCAGTACTTC. As protein: CASSFLYEQYF.

V and J are TRBV11-2 and TRBJ1-3, with TRBD1 identical over 8 bases. V gave up 5 bases and J gave up 0 bases; unmatched junction bases: 6. Germline loops: CDR1 SGHAT, CDR2 FQNNGV. CDR3 length: 16 residues. CDR3 sequence: CASSAGQGHSGNTIYF. DNA for the CDR3: TGTGCCAGCAGCGCCGGACAGGGCCACTCTGGAAACACCATATATTTT.

V is TRBV7-9 and J is TRBJ2-1; 10 bases are shared with TRBD1. J lost 0 bases, V lost 5 bases, and 4 bases had no gene match. The germline V gene has CDR1 SEHNR and CDR2 FQNEAQ (reference sequence). This CDR3 region has 16 residues. The CDR3 here is CASSRDRGLSYNEQFF. The CDR3 region has the DNA TGTGCCAGCAGCCGCGACAGGGGGCTCTCCTACAATGAGCAGTTCTTC.

V is TRBV30 and J is TRBJ1-5, with D possibly TRBD1 on 5 matching bases. V lost 2 bases, J lost 5 bases, and 19 bases lay in between. From germline, CDR1 is GTSNPN and CDR2 SVGIG (reference sequence). The CDR3 loop spans 16 amino acids. The CDR3 sequence: CAWSQGGAGGYQPQHF. Here the CDR3 DNA reads TGTGCCTGGAGTCAAGGAGGGGCCGGGGGTTATCAGCCCCAGCATTTT.

The chain joins TRBV29-1 to TRBJ1-2, with a possible D match to TRBD1 (6 bases). Germline CDR1 reads SQVTM; CDR2 reads ANQGSEA. V was shortened by 3 bases and J by 7 bases, with 12 bases between the two germline ends. The CDR3 covers 12 residues. The CDR3, as DNA: TGCAGCGTTGAGGCGGGGGGCATTGGCTACACCTTC. This gives the protein CSVEAGGIGYTF.

V is TRBV7-6 and J is TRBJ2-1, with 11 bases that match TRBD2. Germline-derived CDR1 and CDR2 are SGHVS and FNYEAQ. V shed 1 base and J 3 bases; nucleotides not matched to a gene: 2. The CDR3 runs 16 residues. The CDR3 nucleotides read TGTGCCAGCAGCTTAGGAGGACTAGCGGGCTACAATGAGCAGTTCTTC. This codes for CASSLGGLAGYNEQFF.

The chain's CDR3 is CASRLAGQIYTGELFF. For the CDR3, the DNA is TGTGCCAGCAGATTAGCGGGCCAGATCTACACCGGGGAGCTGTTTTTT. The chain carries TRBV27 and TRBJ2-2, with TRBD2 identical over 7 bases. J gave up 3 bases and V 6 bases, and 10 bases lay outside the gene matches. This CDR3 has 16 residues. Germline assignment: CDR1 MNHEY and CDR2 SMNVEV (reference sequence).

The chain recombines TRBV28 with TRBJ2-3, with TRBD2 matching over 13 bases. V shed 8 bases and J 13 bases; nucleotides not matched to a gene: 12. This CDR3 spans 14 amino acids. In germline, CDR1 is MDHEN, CDR2 SYDVKM. The CDR3 reads CASCPGTSGTREYF. The CDR3 nucleotides read TGTGCCAGCTGTCCCGGGACTAGCGGGACCCGGGAGTATTTT.

The chain recombines TRBV2 with TRBJ2-3; 8 bases agree with TRBD1. Germline V gene sequence: CDR1 SNHLY, CDR2 FYNNEI. V lost 5 bases and J lost 6; bases outside the gene matches: 10. The CDR3 totals 15 residues. CDR3: CASSQGATNLDTQYF. In DNA, the CDR3 is TGTGCCAGCAGTCAGGGGGCTACAAACCTGGATACGCAGTATTTT. Full variable domain (outside the CDR3, taken from reference TRBV2 and TRBJ2-3): EPEVTQTPSHQVTQMGQEVILRCVPISNHLYFYWYRQILGQKVEFLVSFYNNEISEKSEIFDDQFSVERPDGSNFTLKIRSTKLEDSAMYFCASSQGATNLDTQYFGPGTRLTVL.

The chain links TRBV27 to TRBJ1-2, with D unresolved. Trimming stripped 8 bases from V and 5 bases from J, with 18 bases between. CDR1 is MNHEY, CDR2 SMNVEV, per germline (reference sequence). The CDR3 is 14 residues long. CDR3 nucleotide sequence: TGTGCCAGCGGCTATTATTCAGGCGATTATGGCTACACCTTC. This gives the protein CASGYYSGDYGYTF.

This CDR3 is CASSNAGTRAPEQYF. The CDR3 bases are TGCGCCAGCAGCAACGCCGGGACTAGGGCTCCGGAGCAGTACTTC. The V and J genes are TRBV5-1 and TRBJ2-7; 8 positions agree with TRBD2. Trimming took 4 bases from V and 7 from J; bases not matched to a gene: 13. CDR3 length equals 15 residues. Germline V CDR1 and CDR2: SGHRS, YFSETQ.

V gene TRBV10-2 combines with J gene TRBJ2-2; tentatively, D is TRBD2 (5 bases). The CDR3 is made up of 17 amino acids. Trimming stripped 3 bases from V and 0 bases from J, with 14 bases between. From germline, CDR1 is WSHSY and CDR2 SAAADI. The CDR3 here is CASSDFSRTPNTGELFF. As DNA, the CDR3 is TGCGCCAGCAGTGATTTTTCCCGGACTCCGAACACCGGGGAGCTGTTTTTT.

The chain links TRBV19 to TRBJ2-7, with 10 bases aligning to TRBD1. V dropped 1 base and J dropped 2; count of bases not matched to a gene: 2. CDR1 and CDR2 from the germline V gene are LNHDA and SQIVND (reference sequence). This CDR3 comprises 15 residues. CDR3 in amino acids: CASSIATGGPYEQYF. CDR3 nucleotide sequence: TGTGCCAGTAGTATAGCGACAGGGGGCCCCTACGAGCAGTACTTC. The full variable domain, in which reference TRBV19 and TRBJ2-7 provide the parts outside the CDR3, is DGGITQSPKYLFRKEGQNVTLSCEQNLNHDAMYWYRQDPGQGLRLIYYSQIVNDFQKGDIAEGYSVSREKKESFPLTVTSAQKNPTAFYLCASSIATGGPYEQYFGPGTRLTVT.

The V gene is TRBV3-1 (or the pseudogene TRBV3-2), the J gene TRBJ2-7; maybe TRBD1 (6 bases). V shed 4 bases and J shed 2 bases, with 15 bases lying between them. The CDR3 spans 15 residues. Germline lookup yields CDR1 LGHDT and CDR2 YNNKEL (reference sequence). The CDR3 sequence is CASSPLGGSPYEQYF. The CDR3, as DNA: TGTGCCAGCAGCCCTCTAGGGGGTTCTCCCTACGAGCAGTACTTC.

This clone was detected once. The chain links TRBV29-1 to TRBJ1-2, with D unresolved. CDR3 length equals 14 residues. From germline, CDR1 is SQVTM and CDR2 ANQGSEA. V shed 6 bases and J shed 0 bases, with 14 bases lying between them. In DNA form, the CDR3 reads TGCAGCGTCGCCCCGAGCGGGGCTAACTATGGCTACACCTTC. It codes for CSVAPSGANYGYTF.

This clone was seen at least ten times. This rearrangement joins TRBV6-2 or TRBV6-3 to TRBJ1-5; 9 bases align to TRBD1. This CDR3 has 16 amino acids. Looked up from germline, CDR1 is MNHEY and CDR2 is SVGEGT. V shed 4 bases and J 3 bases; nucleotides not matched to a gene: 7. The CDR3 loop is CASSLAGTGNNQPQHF. The CDR3 nucleotides are TGTGCCAGCAGTTTGGCCGGGACAGGGAACAATCAGCCCCAGCATTTT.

The chain uses TRBV7-2 and TRBJ2-5; 10 bases are shared with TRBD1. CDR3 size: 16 residues. V was clipped by 5 bases and J by 4 bases; unmatched bases: 10. Germline V gene sequence: CDR1 SGHTA, CDR2 FQGNSA. The CDR3 DNA sequence: TGTGCCAGCAGCCTAGACGGGACAGGGGTGCGAGAGACCCAGTACTTC. It is translated as CASSLDGTGVRETQYF. The full variable domain, rest sourced from reference TRBV7-2 and TRBJ2-5, is GAGVSQSPSNKVTEKGKDVELRCDPISGHTALYWYRQSLGQGLEFLIYFQGNSAPDKSGLPSDRFSAERTGGSVSTLTIQRTQQEDSAVYLCASSLDGTGVRETQYFGPGTRLLVL.

The V call is TRBV3-1 (or the pseudogene TRBV3-2), the J call TRBJ1-2, with a possible D match to TRBD1 (5 bases). V shed 0 bases and J shed 8 bases, with 13 bases lying between them. Looked up from germline, CDR1 is LGHDT and CDR2 is YNNKEL (reference sequence). The CDR3 extends over 14 amino acids. The CDR3 loop reads CASSQDVGGRGYTF. Here the CDR3 DNA reads TGTGCCAGCAGCCAAGATGTCGGGGGTAGAGGCTACACCTTC.